This passage covers 2 T cell receptor beta chains from one sample sequenced in a study of blood T cell repertoires in COVID-19. Clones were sequenced by immunoSEQ multiplex PCR, and TCRdb holds only the in-frame ones, with some missing. The sample has some 250,000 clones, approximately 84% seen once. Sample: PBMCs or T cells enriched from blood (not recorded which). These receptors were taken from a man aged 35-49 years who had recovered from COVID-19.

This chain joins TRBV10-3 and TRBJ2-3; 7 nucleotides match TRBD1. With 10 bases clipped from V and 1 base from J, the junction kept 11 bases outside the gene matches. Germline assignment: CDR1 ENHRY and CDR2 SYGVKD. This CDR3 region has 15 residues. CDR3 coding DNA: TGTGCCACTACCGGGACAGCGTCTGGCACAGATACGCAGTATTTT. Translating it yields CATTGTASGTDTQYF.

This chain connects TRBV5-4 to TRBJ1-3; 8 bases line up with TRBD1. CDR1 SGHNT and CDR2 YYREEE come from the germline V gene (reference sequence). There are 14 residues in the CDR3. J lost 0 bases, V lost 4 bases, and 0 bases had no gene match. The CDR3: CASSGTGSGNTIYF. The CDR3 DNA sequence: TGTGCCAGCAGCGGGACAGGCTCTGGAAACACCATATATTTT.